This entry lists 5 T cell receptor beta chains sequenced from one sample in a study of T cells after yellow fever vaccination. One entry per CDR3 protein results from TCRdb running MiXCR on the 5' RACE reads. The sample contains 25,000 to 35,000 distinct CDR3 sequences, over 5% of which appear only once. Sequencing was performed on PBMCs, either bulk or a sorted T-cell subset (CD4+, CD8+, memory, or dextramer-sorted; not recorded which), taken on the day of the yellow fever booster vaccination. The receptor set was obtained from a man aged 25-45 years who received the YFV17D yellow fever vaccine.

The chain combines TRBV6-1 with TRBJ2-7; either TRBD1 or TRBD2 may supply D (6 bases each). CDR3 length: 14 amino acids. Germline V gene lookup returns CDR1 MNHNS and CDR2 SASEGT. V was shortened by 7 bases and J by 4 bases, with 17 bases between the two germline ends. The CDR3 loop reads CASTPGAGIYEQYF. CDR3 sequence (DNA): TGTGCCAGCACCCCAGGGGCGGGAATATACGAGCAGTACTTC.

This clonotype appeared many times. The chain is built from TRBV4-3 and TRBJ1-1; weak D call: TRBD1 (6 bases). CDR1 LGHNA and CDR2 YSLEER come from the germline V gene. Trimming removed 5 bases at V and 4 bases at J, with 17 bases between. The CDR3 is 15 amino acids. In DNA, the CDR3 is TGCGCCAGCAGCTCCATGGGGGCCGGGTCCACTGAAGCTTTCTTT. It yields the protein CASSSMGAGSTEAFF.

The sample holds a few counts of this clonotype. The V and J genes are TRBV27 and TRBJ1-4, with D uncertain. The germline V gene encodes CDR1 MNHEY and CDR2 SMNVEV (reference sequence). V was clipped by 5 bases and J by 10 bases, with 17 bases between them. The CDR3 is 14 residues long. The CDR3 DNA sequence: TGTGCCAGCAGTCCCGCAACCGTTGTAGGAAAACTGTTTTTT. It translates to CASSPATVVGKLFF.

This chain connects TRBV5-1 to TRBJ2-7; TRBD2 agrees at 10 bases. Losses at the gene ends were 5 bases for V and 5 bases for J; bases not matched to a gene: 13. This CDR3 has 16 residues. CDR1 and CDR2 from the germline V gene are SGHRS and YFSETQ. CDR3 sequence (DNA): TGCGCCAGCAGTAACGGGGGGCCTAGCGGGAGTCACGAGCAGTACTTC. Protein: CASSNGGPSGSHEQYF.

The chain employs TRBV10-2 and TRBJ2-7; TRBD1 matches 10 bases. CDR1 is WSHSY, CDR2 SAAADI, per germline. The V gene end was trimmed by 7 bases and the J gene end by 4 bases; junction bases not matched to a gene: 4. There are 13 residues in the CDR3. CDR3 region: CASNRDRGYEQYF. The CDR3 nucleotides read TGCGCCAGCAACCGGGACAGGGGATACGAGCAGTACTTC.